This TCR beta chain was observed in a study of blood T cells in healthy people across ages. V was pared by 3 bases and J by 5 bases, with 5 bases of the junction left unmatched. This CDR3 region has 14 residues. Germline loops: CDR1 MNHEY, CDR2 SMNVEV (reference sequence). Primed by a sample-barcoded 5' primer and a J-beta primer mix, a second PCR proceeded for 7 to 11 cycles. TCRdb re-analysed the 5' RACE reads in MiXCR, keeping a single row per CDR3 protein. This table has roughly 560,000 distinct CDR3 sequences, more than 20% appearing once. This clonotype was seen a handful of times. This sample also appeared in a second study, on T cells of mothers and their children.

Material for sequencing was blood. This receptor was taken from a boy aged 10-17 years in good health. The V call is TRBV27, the J call TRBJ2-5, with 8 bases aligning to TRBD2. The CDR3 coding sequence is TGTGCCAGCAGTTTCTCTAGCGGGCGGGAGACCCAGTACTTC. Its translation: CASSFSSGRETQYF.